This T cell receptor (beta chain) came from a study of blood T cell repertoires in COVID-19. Study as a whole: The United States, Italy and Spain were the sources of the acute and convalescent COVID-19 samples.

In the original processing: From reference gene primer amplification, estimates of nucleated cell counts were derived. Clones were sequenced by immunoSEQ multiplex PCR, and TCRdb holds only the in-frame ones, with some missing. V and J calls and clone size are copied from that table; D and trimming were computed from the DNA. The table shows approximately 230,000 clones, with under 90% occurring only once. The V segment lost 5 bases and the J segment 6 bases; nucleotides outside the gene matches: 5. This CDR3 is built from 13 residues. Germline V lookup: CDR1 SGHAT, CDR2 FQDESV (reference sequence). Membership in each cohort depended on participant-reported clinical history.

This TCR was sampled from a man aged 40-55 years who had recovered from COVID-19. The material sequenced was PBMCs or T cells enriched from blood (not recorded which). V and J are TRBV11-1 and TRBJ2-3, with 7 bases lining up with TRBD1. DNA for the CDR3: TGTGCCAGCAGCGGGACAGCGTACGATACGCAGTATTTT. Protein sequence: CASSGTAYDTQYF.